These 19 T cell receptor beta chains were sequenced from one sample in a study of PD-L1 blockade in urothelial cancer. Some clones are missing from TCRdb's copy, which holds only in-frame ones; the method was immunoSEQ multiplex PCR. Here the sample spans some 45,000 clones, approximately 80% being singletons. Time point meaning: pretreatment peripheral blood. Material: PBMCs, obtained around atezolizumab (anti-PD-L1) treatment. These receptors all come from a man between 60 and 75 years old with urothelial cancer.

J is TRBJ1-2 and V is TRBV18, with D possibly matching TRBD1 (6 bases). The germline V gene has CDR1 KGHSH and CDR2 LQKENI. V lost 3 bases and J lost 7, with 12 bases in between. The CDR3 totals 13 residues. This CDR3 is CASSPGAGAGYTF. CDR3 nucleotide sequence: TGTGCCAGCTCACCGGGCGCAGGGGCTGGCTACACCTTC. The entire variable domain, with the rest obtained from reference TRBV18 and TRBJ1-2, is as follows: NAGVMQNPRHLVRRRGQEARLRCSPMKGHSHVYWYRQLPEEGLKFMVYLQKENIIDESGMPKERFSAEFPKEGPSILRIQQVVRGDSAAYFCASSPGAGAGYTFGSGTRLTVV.

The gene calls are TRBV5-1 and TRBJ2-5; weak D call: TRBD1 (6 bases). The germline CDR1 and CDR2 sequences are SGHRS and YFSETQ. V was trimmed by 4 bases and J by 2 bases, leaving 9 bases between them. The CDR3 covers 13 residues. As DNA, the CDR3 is TGCGCCAGCAGCACCGACAGGCAAGAGACCCAGTACTTC. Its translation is CASSTDRQETQYF.

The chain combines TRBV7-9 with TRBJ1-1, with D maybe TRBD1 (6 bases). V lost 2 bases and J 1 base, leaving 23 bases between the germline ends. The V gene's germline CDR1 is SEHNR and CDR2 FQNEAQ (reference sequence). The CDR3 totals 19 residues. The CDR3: CASSLILRLGGRGNTEAFF. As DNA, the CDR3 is TGTGCCAGCAGCTTAATCCTTAGGTTAGGGGGACGGGGGAACACTGAAGCTTTCTTT.

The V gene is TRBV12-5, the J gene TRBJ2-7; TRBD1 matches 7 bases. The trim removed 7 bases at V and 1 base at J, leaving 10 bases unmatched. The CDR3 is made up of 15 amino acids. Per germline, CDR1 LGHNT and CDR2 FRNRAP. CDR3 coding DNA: TGTGCTAGTGCCCCCGGGACAGCAAATTCCTACGAGCAGTACTTC. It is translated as CASAPGTANSYEQYF.

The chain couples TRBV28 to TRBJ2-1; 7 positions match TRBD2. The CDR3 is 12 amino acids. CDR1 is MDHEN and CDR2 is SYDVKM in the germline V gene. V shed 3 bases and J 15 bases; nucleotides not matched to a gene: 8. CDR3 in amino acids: CASSLGGTRGFF. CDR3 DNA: TGTGCCAGCAGTTTGGGGGGGACGAGGGGGTTCTTC.

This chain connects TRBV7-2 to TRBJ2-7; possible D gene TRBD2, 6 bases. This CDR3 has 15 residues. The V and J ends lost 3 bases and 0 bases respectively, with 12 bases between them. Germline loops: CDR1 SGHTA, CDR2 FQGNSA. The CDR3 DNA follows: TGTGCCAGCAGCTTCCGCCGACTAGGCTCCTACGAGCAGTACTTC. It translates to CASSFRRLGSYEQYF.

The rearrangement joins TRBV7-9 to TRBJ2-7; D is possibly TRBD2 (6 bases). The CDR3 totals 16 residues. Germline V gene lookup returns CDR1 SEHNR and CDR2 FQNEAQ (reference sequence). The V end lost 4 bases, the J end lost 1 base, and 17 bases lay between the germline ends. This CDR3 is CASSSDPGLLSYEQYF. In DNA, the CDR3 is TGTGCCAGCAGCTCCGACCCGGGACTCCTTTCCTACGAGCAGTACTTC.

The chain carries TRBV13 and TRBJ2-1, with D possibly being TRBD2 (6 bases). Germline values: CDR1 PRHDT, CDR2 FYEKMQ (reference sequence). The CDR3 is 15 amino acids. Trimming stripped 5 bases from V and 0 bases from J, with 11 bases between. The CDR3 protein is CASSHSGSSYNEQFF. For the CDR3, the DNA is TGTGCCAGCAGCCATAGCGGTAGCTCCTACAATGAGCAGTTCTTC.

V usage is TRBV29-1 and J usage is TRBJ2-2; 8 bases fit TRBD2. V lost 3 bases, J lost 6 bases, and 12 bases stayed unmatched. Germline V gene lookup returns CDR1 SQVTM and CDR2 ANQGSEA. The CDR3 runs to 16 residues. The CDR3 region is CSVDWFGSGKPGELFF. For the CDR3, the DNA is TGCAGCGTTGACTGGTTTGGTAGCGGGAAGCCCGGGGAGCTGTTTTTT.

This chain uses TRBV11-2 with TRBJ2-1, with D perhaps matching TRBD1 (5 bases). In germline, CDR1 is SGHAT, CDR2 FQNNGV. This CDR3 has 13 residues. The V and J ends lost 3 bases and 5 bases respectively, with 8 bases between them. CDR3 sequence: CASSFNRNNEQFF. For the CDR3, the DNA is TGTGCCAGCAGCTTCAACAGGAACAATGAGCAGTTCTTC.

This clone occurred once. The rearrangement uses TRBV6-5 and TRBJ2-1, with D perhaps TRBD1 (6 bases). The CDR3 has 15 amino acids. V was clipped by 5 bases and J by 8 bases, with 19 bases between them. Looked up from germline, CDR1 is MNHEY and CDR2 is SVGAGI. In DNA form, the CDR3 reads TGTGCCAGCAGTCCACTCGGGGCCAGGGGAGATGAGCAGTTCTTC. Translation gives CASSPLGARGDEQFF.

The CDR3 DNA reads as TGCGCCAGCAGTTCTAGCGGGAGTTTAACCGGGGAGCTGTTTTTT. As protein: CASSSSGSLTGELFF. The V gene is TRBV5-1, the J gene TRBJ2-2; the match to TRBD2 covers 10 bases. The CDR3 is 15 amino acids. V gave up 5 bases and J gave up 5 bases; unmatched junction bases: 6. CDR1 and CDR2 from the germline V gene are SGHRS and YFSETQ.

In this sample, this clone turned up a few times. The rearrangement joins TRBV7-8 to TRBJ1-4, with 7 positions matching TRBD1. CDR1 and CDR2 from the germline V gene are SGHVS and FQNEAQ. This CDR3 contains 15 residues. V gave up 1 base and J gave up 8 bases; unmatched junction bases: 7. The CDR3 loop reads CASSLDGTAGEKLFF. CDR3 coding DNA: TGTGCCAGCAGCTTAGATGGGACAGCAGGGGAAAAACTGTTTTTT.

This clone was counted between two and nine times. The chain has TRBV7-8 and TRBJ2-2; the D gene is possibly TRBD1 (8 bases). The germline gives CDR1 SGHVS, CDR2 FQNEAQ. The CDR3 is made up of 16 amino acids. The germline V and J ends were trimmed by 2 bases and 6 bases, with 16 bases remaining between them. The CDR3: CASSLSRTGRAGELFF. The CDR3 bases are TGTGCCAGCAGCTTATCCCGGACAGGGAGGGCCGGGGAGCTGTTTTTT.

This CDR3 is CASSYRHRSYEQYF. The CDR3 coding sequence is TGCGCCAGCAGCTACCGACACCGTTCCTACGAGCAGTACTTC. V usage is TRBV5-1 and J usage is TRBJ2-7; D uncertain. Trimming took off 3 bases at V and 1 base at J, with 11 bases between the two ends. CDR3 size: 14 residues. CDR1 and CDR2 from the germline V gene are SGHRS and YFSETQ.

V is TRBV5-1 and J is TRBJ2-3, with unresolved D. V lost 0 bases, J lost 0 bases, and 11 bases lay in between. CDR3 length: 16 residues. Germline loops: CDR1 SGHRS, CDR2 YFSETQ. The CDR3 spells CASSLGQAPSTDTQYF. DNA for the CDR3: TGCGCCAGCAGCTTGGGGCAGGCTCCTAGCACAGATACGCAGTATTTT.

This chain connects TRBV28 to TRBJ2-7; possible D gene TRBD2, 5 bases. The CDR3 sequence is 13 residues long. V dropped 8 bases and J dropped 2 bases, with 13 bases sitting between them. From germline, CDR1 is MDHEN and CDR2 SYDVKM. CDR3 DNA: TGTGCCAGCCAGGACTCTATAACCTACGAGCAGTACTTC. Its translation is CASQDSITYEQYF.

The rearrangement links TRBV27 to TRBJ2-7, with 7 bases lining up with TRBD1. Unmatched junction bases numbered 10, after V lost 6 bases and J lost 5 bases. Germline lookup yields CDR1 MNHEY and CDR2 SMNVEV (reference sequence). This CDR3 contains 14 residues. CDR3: CASRKLGQFHEQYF. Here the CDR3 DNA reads TGTGCCAGCAGAAAGTTGGGACAGTTCCACGAGCAGTACTTC.

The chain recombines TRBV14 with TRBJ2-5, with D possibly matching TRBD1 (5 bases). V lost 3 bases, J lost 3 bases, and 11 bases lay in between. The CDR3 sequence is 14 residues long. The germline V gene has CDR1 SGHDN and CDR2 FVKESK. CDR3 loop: CASSQARVEETQYF. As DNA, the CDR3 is TGTGCCAGCAGCCAGGCCAGGGTCGAAGAGACCCAGTACTTC.